Listed below are T cell receptor beta chains from one sample, sequenced in a study of Ad26.COV2.S vaccination and SARS-CoV-2 variants. Profiling relied on immunoSEQ multiplex PCR, and the TCRdb table lists in-frame clones only, not all of them. Here the sample spans some 350,000 clones, roughly 84% being singletons. The starting material was peripheral blood, obtained in a trial of Ad26.COV2.S vaccine versus placebo. The receptor source for this set is a person between 18 and 65 years old who received the Ad26.COV2.S COVID-19 vaccine or a placebo. Both conserved end residues are part of each CDR3. Fields, in order: clone size, D gene, V gene, J gene, CDR3 protein, CDR3 DNA. D genes are given only for firm matches. Clone size is shown for a subset of rows, as once, few, many or a class of expanded clone.

>NA|TRBD1|TRBV4-1|TRBJ2-7
CASSPSPGQGISEQYF
TGCGCCAGCAGCCCGTCCCCGGGACAGGGAATCTCCGAGCAGTACTTC
>NA|TRBD1|TRBV5-5|TRBJ2-5
CASSRTGVGEVQETQYF
TGTGCCAGCAGCCGGACAGGGGTGGGGGAGGTCCAAGAGACCCAGTACTTC
>NA|TRBD1|TRBV3-1/TRBV3-2|TRBJ2-3
CASSKGPGQVTDTQYF
TGTGCCAGCAGCAAAGGTCCGGGACAGGTCACAGATACGCAGTATTTT
>NA|TRBD1|TRBV28|TRBJ1-5
CASGTGAEPQHF
TGTGCCAGCGGAACAGGGGCTGAGCCCCAGCATTTT
>NA|TRBD1|TRBV4-1|TRBJ2-7
CASSQWTGGDEQYF
TGCGCCAGCAGCCAGTGGACAGGGGGCGACGAGCAGTACTTC
>NA|TRBD2|TRBV5-1|TRBJ2-2
CASKAGGNTGELFF
TGCGCCAGCAAAGCGGGGGGAAACACCGGGGAGCTGTTTTTT
>NA|NA|TRBV5-1|TRBJ2-7
CASSLVQGYEQYF
TGCGCCAGCAGCTTGGTGCAGGGCTACGAGCAGTACTTC
>once|NA|TRBV24-1|TRBJ2-5
CATSPGRATLETQYF
TGTGCCACCAGCCCCGGCAGGGCTACGTTGGAGACCCAGTACTTC
>few|NA|TRBV12-3/TRBV12-4|TRBJ2-7
CASAGSLSYEQYF
TGTGCCAGTGCAGGGTCTCTCTCCTACGAGCAGTACTTC
>NA|NA|TRBV6-4|TRBJ2-2
CASRQDGGRTGELFF
TGTGCCAGCAGACAGGATGGGGGTCGGACCGGGGAGCTGTTTTTT
>NA|NA|TRBV4-1|TRBJ1-5
CASSQEGRGIQPQHF
TGCGCCAGCAGCCAAGAGGGCAGGGGAATTCAGCCCCAGCATTTT
>NA|NA|TRBV19|TRBJ1-2
CASTPAPPGRSSNYGYTF
TGTGCCAGTACTCCCGCCCCCCCGGGCCGCAGCAGTAACTATGGCTACACCTTC
>NA|TRBD1|TRBV19|TRBJ1-2
CASGAGTGDGYTF
TGTGCCAGTGGAGCCGGGACAGGAGATGGCTACACCTTC
>few|TRBD1|TRBV7-9|TRBJ1-4
CASGQGGEKLFF
TGTGCCAGCGGACAGGGTGGGGAAAAACTGTTTTTT
>NA|NA|TRBV5-1|TRBJ2-3
CASSATVYNTDTQYF
TGCGCCAGCAGCGCGACAGTATACAACACAGATACGCAGTATTTT
>NA|NA|TRBV18|TRBJ2-1
CASSPPTATGGREFF
TGTGCCAGCTCACCGCCTACGGCAACTGGAGGGCGAGAGTTCTTC
>NA|NA|TRBV5-1|TRBJ1-4
CASSETAATNEKLFF
TGCGCCAGCAGCGAGACAGCCGCAACTAATGAAAAACTGTTTTTT
>once|NA|TRBV9|TRBJ2-1
CASSGRLGSIGHEQFF
TGTGCCAGCAGCGGGCGTCTCGGGTCGATCGGGCATGAGCAGTTCTTC
>NA|NA|TRBV6-5|TRBJ2-5
CASRPDYVSETQYF
TGTGCCAGCAGGCCGGACTATGTTTCGGAGACCCAGTACTTC
>NA|TRBD2|TRBV4-1|TRBJ2-1
CASSPRVTSGVNEQFF
TGCGCCAGCAGCCCGAGAGTGACTAGCGGGGTCAATGAGCAGTTCTTC
>NA|TRBD1|TRBV27|TRBJ2-7
CASKRDREFSEQYF
TGTGCCAGCAAGCGGGACAGGGAATTTAGCGAGCAGTACTTC
>NA|NA|TRBV15|TRBJ2-3
CATSRPPLVDTQYF
TGTGCCACCAGCAGGCCCCCCTTGGTGGATACGCAGTATTTT
>once|NA|TRBV6-2/TRBV6-3|TRBJ2-1
CASSPGRSQKPQRYNEQFF
TGTGCCAGCAGTCCGGGACGTAGCCAGAAGCCCCAGCGGTACAATGAGCAGTTCTTC
>NA|NA|TRBV5-1|TRBJ2-5
CASSLEAGRETQYF
TGCGCCAGCAGCTTGGAGGCAGGTCGGGAGACCCAGTACTTC
>NA|TRBD1|TRBV27|TRBJ2-1
CASSLRGGEFYLNEQFF
TGTGCCAGCAGTTTACGAGGGGGCGAGTTCTACCTCAATGAGCAGTTCTTC
>NA|NA|TRBV5-1|TRBJ2-7
CASSFGVSYEQYF
TGCGCCAGCAGCTTCGGAGTAAGCTACGAGCAGTACTTC
>NA|NA|TRBV4-3|TRBJ2-1
CASSQDRGMYEQFF
TGCGCCAGCAGCCAAGATCGAGGGATGTATGAGCAGTTCTTC
>few|NA|TRBV11-2|TRBJ1-5
CASSLGGKESNQPQHF
TGTGCCAGCAGCTTAGGAGGGAAAGAGAGCAATCAGCCCCAGCATTTT
>NA|NA|TRBV6-6|TRBJ2-1
CASSYDTAYNEQFF
TGTGCCAGCAGTTACGACACGGCCTACAATGAGCAGTTCTTC
>NA|TRBD1|TRBV7-2|TRBJ2-3
CASSLGTGRADTQYF
TGTGCCAGCAGCCTTGGGACAGGGAGGGCAGATACGCAGTATTTT
>NA|TRBD1|TRBV27|TRBJ1-5
CASSRDRGDQPQHF
TGTGCCAGCAGCCGAGACAGGGGTGATCAGCCCCAGCATTTT
>NA|NA|TRBV29-1|TRBJ2-7
CSAARGSYEQYF
TGCAGCGCGGCCAGGGGCTCCTACGAGCAGTACTTC
>NA|TRBD2|TRBV7-2|TRBJ2-4
CASSLDPGGNIQYF
TGTGCCAGCAGCTTAGATCCGGGGGGAAACATTCAGTACTTC
>NA|NA|TRBV12-5|TRBJ2-2
CASGFRGADGELFF
TGTGCTAGTGGTTTTCGAGGGGCCGACGGGGAGCTGTTTTTT
>once|NA|TRBV11-2|TRBJ1-1
CASSLGWGNTEAFF
TGTGCCAGCAGCCTCGGCTGGGGAAACACTGAAGCTTTCTTT
>NA|TRBD1|TRBV10-3|TRBJ2-5
CAISESPDRDETQYF
TGTGCCATCAGTGAGTCCCCAGACAGGGACGAGACCCAGTACTTC